This T cell receptor beta chain derives from a study of CD8 T cells in ankylosing spondylitis (dated by TCRdb to between 2016 and 2019). Regarding the research as a whole: To find TCR variants linked to disease, the study profiled T cell receptor beta repertoires in ankylosing spondylitis patients and healthy donors. The full study cohort comprised 25 ankylosing spondylitis patients and 85 to 120 healthy donors. Peripheral blood was sampled, and synovial fluid was additionally collected from ankylosing spondylitis patients.

This clonotype occurred many times. Its binding antigen is unknown. No qualities accompany the bases; no much larger clone lies one base away. The run used an Illumina HiSeq 2500. Quantitative 5'-RACE with molecular barcodes was used to prepare TCR beta libraries. The authors' pipeline ran thus. A new computational method based on a probabilistic model of VDJ rearrangement was used to identify disease-linked TCR variants. The public reads were reprocessed in TCRdb via fastp at Q25 and MiXCR, keeping in-frame beta chains. Duplicate CDR3 protein sequences are folded into a single record with the most common DNA and genes. These V and J calls derive from TCRdb rather than the authors' analysis. This sample has some 7,000 distinct CDR3 sequences in its table, and around 2.8% of those were observed once. Of the sample, around two fifths is held by the ten largest clones. Here is what the overall study found, with its caveats: Some of the motif variants had been reported before in the synovial fluid and blood of reactive arthritis patients, a finding that suggests common disease-initiation mechanisms. The disease-linked clones were reported to be significantly enriched in matched synovial fluid samples from ankylosing spondylitis patients. A CD8+ phenotype was shown by the disease-linked clones, which were found at relatively low frequencies in peripheral blood. Blood from ankylosing spondylitis patients appeared to be characterized by a TCR beta motif composed of 7 to 9 highly homologous amino acid variants.

Spanning cysteine to phenylalanine, the CDR3 consists of 16 amino acids. Only CDR3 DNA is held: 48 bases, read in frame from base 1. Taken from the germline V gene, the CDR1 and CDR2 loops are SGDLS and YYNGEE. Clipping removes 1 base from V and 5 bases from J, with 8 as the unmatched junction base count. Recombination linked TRBV9 to TRBJ2-2; 7 central bases correspond to TRBD2. Sequenced material: blood, either unsorted or a sorted T cell fraction (not recorded which). The receptor was derived from a female donor with ankylosing spondylitis or in good health (not recorded which). DNA sequence: TGTGCCAGCAGCGTATGGGGGACTACCCAAACCGGGGAGCTGTTTTTT. The encoded protein is CASSVWGTTQTGELFF.